This T cell receptor beta chain appears in the sequencing data of a study of blood T cell repertoires in COVID-19. Background on the study: Whether acute or convalescent, the COVID-19 samples came from the United States, Italy and Spain.

Germline assignment: CDR1 SGHAT and CDR2 FQNNGV. V lost 1 base to trimming and J lost 4 bases, with 13 bases between them. The CDR3 has 15 residues. As processed by the authors: Estimation of nucleated cell counts relied on the amplification of reference gene primers. Only in-frame clones appear in the TCRdb table, and some are missing; sequencing was by immunoSEQ multiplex PCR. V and J calls and clone size are as listed in that table; D and trimming were resolved from the DNA. The data contain about 75,000 clones, 88% of them singletons. The chain links TRBV11-2 to TRBJ2-5, with a possible D match to TRBD2 (5 bases). This TCR derives from a human donor in a cohort sampled during active COVID-19. Sequences were obtained from peripheral blood. CDR3 bases: TGTGCCAGCAGCTTAGTTGCTAGCTCGTTAGAGACCCAGTACTTC. Its protein is CASSLVASSLETQYF.